This entry lists 12 T cell receptor beta chains sequenced from one sample in a study of early T cells in non-severe SARS-CoV-2 infection. TCRdb redid the calling of the 5' RACE reads with MiXCR, one entry per CDR3 protein. The sample yields 35,000 to 50,000 distinct CDR3 sequences, around 5.8% seen once. Sequencing used whole blood, obtained at baseline. The receptors shown here come from an adult who was a healthcare worker with PCR-confirmed SARS-CoV-2 infection or an uninfected control (not recorded which).

The sample holds many counts of this clonotype. The chain recombines TRBV5-6 with TRBJ1-3, with D tentatively TRBD1 (5 bases). Trimming shortened V by 4 bases and J by 1 base, and 12 bases separated the two germline ends. This CDR3 is built from 15 residues. CDR1 and CDR2 (germline): SGHDT, YYEEEE. The CDR3 spells CASSGGTASGNTIYF. The CDR3 nucleotides are TGTGCCAGCAGCGGTGGGACGGCATCTGGAAACACCATATATTTT.

This clonotype was seen repeatedly, ten times or more. The V and J genes are TRBV5-1 and TRBJ2-3, with TRBD1 matching 8 bases. The CDR3 sequence is 18 residues long. The trim removed 3 bases at V and 0 bases at J, leaving 12 bases unmatched. Germline lookup yields CDR1 SGHRS and CDR2 YFSETQ. The CDR3 loop reads CASSSTGTGRSSTDTQYF. DNA for the CDR3: TGCGCCAGCAGCTCGACCGGGACAGGTCGAAGTAGCACAGATACGCAGTATTTT. Full variable domain (missing parts from reference TRBV5-1 and TRBJ2-3): KAGVTQTPRYLIKTRGQQVTLSCSPISGHRSVSWYQQTPGQGLQFLFEYFSETQRNKGNFPGRFSGRQFSNSRSEMNVSTLELGDSALYLCASSSTGTGRSSTDTQYFGPGTRLTVL.

This clonotype occurred once. Given a much more abundant clone one base away, this may be a read error. CDR3 amino acids: CSARDAGSNLHTQYF. In DNA, the CDR3 is TGCAGTGCTAGAGATGCGGGGAGCAATTTGCATACGCAGTATTTT. The chain has TRBV20-1 and TRBJ2-3; tentatively, D is TRBD2 (6 bases). The germline gives CDR1 DFQATT, CDR2 SNEGSKA (reference sequence). The V end lost 0 bases, the J end lost 7 bases, and 17 bases lay between the germline ends. The CDR3 loop spans 15 amino acids.

This clonotype was recorded at least ten times. The chain has TRBV30 and TRBJ1-2; 7 bases align to TRBD1. CDR1 GTSNPN and CDR2 SVGIG come from the germline V gene (reference sequence). The length of the CDR3 is 15 residues. The V segment lost 5 bases and the J segment 2 bases; nucleotides outside the gene matches: 11. As DNA, the CDR3 is TGTGCCTGGGCCACCGGGGCGGACAGGAACTATGGCTACACCTTC. It codes for CAWATGADRNYGYTF.

This clonotype was observed at least ten times. V usage is TRBV15 and J usage is TRBJ2-2, with 7 bases fitting TRBD1. Germline V lookup: CDR1 LNHNV, CDR2 YYDKDF (reference sequence). The CDR3 has 14 residues. Trimming at V came to 4 bases and at J to 7 bases, leaving 6 bases not matched to a gene. As DNA, the CDR3 is TGTGCCACCAGCATATCAACAGGGGACGGGGAGCTGTTTTTT. The encoded protein is CATSISTGDGELFF.

With regard to this clonotype: No conserved phenylalanine or tryptophan is present at the end of the CDR3, so a read error is the likely explanation. The limits of the CDR3 on the DNA are not certain, so only TCRdb's listed CDR3 is given. The genes are TRBV24-1 and TRBJ2-1; TRBD2 is the table's D call and was not checked against the DNA. The CDR3 totals 10 residues, both ends included. The V gene's germline CDR1 is KGHDR and CDR2 SFDVKD. Here the CDR3 reads CAILGTRGVL.

This clonotype was counted at least ten times. V and J are TRBV7-2 and TRBJ2-7; 7 bases match TRBD2. CDR1 SGHTA and CDR2 FQGNSA come from the germline V gene. The CDR3 length is 15 residues. J lost 0 bases, V lost 0 bases, and 2 bases had no gene match. In DNA form, the CDR3 reads TGTGCCAGCAGCTTAGCAGGCGGGAGCTCCTACGAGCAGTACTTC. This translates into CASSLAGGSSYEQYF.

This clonotype appeared many times. This chain connects TRBV5-1 to TRBJ1-4; unclear D gene. Trimming shortened V by 0 bases and J by 5 bases, and 14 bases separated the two germline ends. CDR1 is SGHRS, CDR2 YFSETQ, per germline. The CDR3 sequence is 16 residues long. CDR3 sequence: CASSLAPSGLNEKLFF. The CDR3 DNA follows: TGCGCCAGCAGCTTGGCCCCTAGTGGGCTGAATGAAAAACTGTTTTTT.

The sample holds many counts of this clonotype. This chain connects TRBV19 to TRBJ2-2, with D perhaps assigned TRBD1 or TRBD2 (5 bases each). Trimming pared 10 bases from V and 1 base from J, leaving 13 bases between. Germline CDR1 is LNHDA and CDR2 is SQIVND (reference sequence). The CDR3 contains 14 residues. The CDR3 loop is CATIGDGNTGELFF. For the CDR3, the DNA is TGTGCCACCATTGGGGACGGGAACACCGGGGAGCTGTTTTTT.

This clonotype came up many times. The rearrangement uses TRBV12-3 or TRBV12-4 and TRBJ1-5; the match to TRBD1 covers 7 bases. The V gene end was trimmed by 5 bases and the J gene end by 0 bases; junction bases not matched to a gene: 10. CDR3 length equals 17 residues. DNA for the CDR3: TGTGCCAGCAGTCCCATGGACAGGTCATATAGCAATCAGCCCCAGCATTTT. As protein: CASSPMDRSYSNQPQHF.

This clonotype appeared many times. V is TRBV4-1 and J is TRBJ2-7; possibly TRBD1 or TRBD2 for D (5 bases each). With 0 bases removed from V and 6 bases from J, the gap between germline ends came to 15 bases. CDR1 is MGHRA, CDR2 YSYEKL, per germline. The CDR3 sequence is 15 residues long. CDR3: CASSQDSGRESEQYF. The CDR3 bases are TGCGCCAGCAGCCAAGATTCGGGCAGGGAGTCCGAGCAGTACTTC.

This clonotype was counted at least ten times. J is TRBJ1-5 and V is TRBV12-3 or TRBV12-4; D unresolved. V lost 6 bases, J lost 0 bases, and 15 bases lay in between. The CDR3 is made up of 16 amino acids. The CDR3 protein is CASSKTGTLSNQPQHF. In nucleotides, the CDR3 is TGTGCCAGCAGCAAAACGGGAACCCTTAGCAATCAGCCCCAGCATTTT.